The T cell receptor (beta chain) under discussion was sequenced for a study of a mutant IDH1 vaccine in newly diagnosed glioma. Overall study: All eight of the vaccinations patients received fell in weeks 1, 3, 5, 7, 11, 15, 19 and 23. Radiotherapy alone preceded vaccination by 4-6 weeks; alternatively, vaccination started with temozolomide cycles. Treated individuals were roughly 62% male and approximately 40% female, averaging 40.4 years of age. Study-wide results and caveats: Vaccine-induced responses were seen in 93.3% of patients, spanning several MHC alleles.

Here immunoSEQ multiplex PCR was the method, and the copy in TCRdb shows in-frame clones only, minus some. Of about 38,000 clones in the sample, 75% to 80% were seen once. Described time point: week 5, during vaccination. Every single dose of the vaccine, 300 ug of mutant IDH1 20-mer peptide, came with topical imiquimod. The CDR3 runs 15 residues. The germline CDR1 and CDR2 sequences are GTSNPN and SVGIG (reference sequence). With 2 bases removed from V and 6 bases from J, the gap between germline ends came to 16 bases. A few counts support this clone. Its target is unknown. Sequencing used PBMCs, obtained from a glioma patient whose treatment included an IDH1 peptide vaccine. This sequence was found in a man in his forties or fifties with glioma. The chain combines TRBV30 with TRBJ2-2; no clear D gene. The CDR3 nucleotides read TGTGCCTGGAGTCCCCCGGATGTAACGGCCGGGGAGCTGTTTTTT. It encodes CAWSPPDVTAGELFF. The whole variable domain, remainder taken from reference TRBV30 and TRBJ2-2, is SQTIHQWPATLVQPVGSPLSLECTVEGTSNPNLYWYRQAAGRGLQLLFYSVGIGQISSEVPQNLSASRPQDRQFILSSKKLLLSDSGFYLCAWSPPDVTAGELFFGEGSRLTVL.